The source of this T cell receptor beta chain is a study of T cells in Graves' hyperthyroidism and ophthalmopathy. Background on the study: Upon initial diagnosis and before any treatment, peripheral blood was collected.

The sample holds many counts of this clonotype. The investigators amplified TCR beta CDR3 regions from RNA transcripts. The HTBI set primed first-round TCR CDR3 RT-PCR. TCRdb recomputed calls from the multiplex PCR reads with MiXCR, one row per CDR3 protein. The sample records hundreds of thousands of distinct CDR3 sequences, 20% to 25% being singletons. Unmatched junction bases numbered 6, after V lost 3 bases and J lost 4 bases. From germline, CDR1 is SGDLS and CDR2 YYNGEE. The CDR3 totals 16 residues. Uncontrolled infection, other autoimmune disease, pregnancy or lactation excluded patients. The clonotype was recovered from a young man with Graves' ophthalmopathy. The chain uses TRBV9 and TRBJ1-3; 11 nucleotides match TRBD1. Source material: blood. The CDR3 reads CASSEGQGAIGNTIYF. DNA for the CDR3: TGTGCCAGCAGCGAAGGACAGGGGGCGATAGGAAACACCATATATTTT.